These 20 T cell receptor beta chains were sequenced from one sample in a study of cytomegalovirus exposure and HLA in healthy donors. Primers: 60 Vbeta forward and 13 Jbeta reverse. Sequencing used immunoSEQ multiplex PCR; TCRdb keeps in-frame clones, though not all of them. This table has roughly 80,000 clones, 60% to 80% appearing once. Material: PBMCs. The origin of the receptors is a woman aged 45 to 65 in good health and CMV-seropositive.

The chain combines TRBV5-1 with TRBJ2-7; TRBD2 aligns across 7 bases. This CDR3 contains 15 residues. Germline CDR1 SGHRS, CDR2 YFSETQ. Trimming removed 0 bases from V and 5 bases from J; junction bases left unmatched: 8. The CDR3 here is CASSLEGREVNEQYF. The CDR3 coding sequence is TGCGCCAGCAGCTTGGAAGGTCGGGAGGTCAACGAGCAGTACTTC.

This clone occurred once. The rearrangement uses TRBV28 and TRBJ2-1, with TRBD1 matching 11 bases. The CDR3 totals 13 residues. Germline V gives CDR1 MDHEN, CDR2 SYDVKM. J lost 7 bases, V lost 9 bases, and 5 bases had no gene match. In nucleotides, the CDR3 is TGTGCCAGTCGGACAGGGGGCAGGAATGAGCAGTTCTTC. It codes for CASRTGGRNEQFF.

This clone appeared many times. The CDR3 loop is CASSGLANTEAFF. CDR3 DNA: TGTGCCAGCAGTGGTTTGGCGAACACTGAAGCTTTCTTT. V gene TRBV6-1 combines with J gene TRBJ1-1; D unresolved. This CDR3 is 13 amino acids long. With 4 bases removed from V and 1 base from J, the gap between germline ends came to 7 bases. The germline gives CDR1 MNHNS, CDR2 SASEGT.

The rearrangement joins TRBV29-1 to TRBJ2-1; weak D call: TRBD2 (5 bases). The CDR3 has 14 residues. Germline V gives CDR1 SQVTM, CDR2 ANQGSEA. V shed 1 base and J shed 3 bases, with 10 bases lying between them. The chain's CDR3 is CSVEGTHFYNEQFF. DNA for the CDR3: TGCAGCGTTGAAGGGACTCACTTCTACAATGAGCAGTTCTTC.

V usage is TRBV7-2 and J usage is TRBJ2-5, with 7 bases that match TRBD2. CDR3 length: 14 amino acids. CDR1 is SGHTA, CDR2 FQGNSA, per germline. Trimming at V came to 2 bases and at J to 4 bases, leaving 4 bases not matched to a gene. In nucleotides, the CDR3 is TGTGCCAGCAGCTTATACGCTAGCGGAGAGACCCAGTACTTC. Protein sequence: CASSLYASGETQYF.

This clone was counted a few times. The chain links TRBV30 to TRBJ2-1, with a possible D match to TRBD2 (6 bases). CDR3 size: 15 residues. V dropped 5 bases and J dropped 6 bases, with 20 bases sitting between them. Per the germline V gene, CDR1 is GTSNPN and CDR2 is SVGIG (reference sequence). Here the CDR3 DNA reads TGTGCCTGGGGAAGGATCCGGGGGAATCTCAATGAGCAGTTCTTC. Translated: CAWGRIRGNLNEQFF.

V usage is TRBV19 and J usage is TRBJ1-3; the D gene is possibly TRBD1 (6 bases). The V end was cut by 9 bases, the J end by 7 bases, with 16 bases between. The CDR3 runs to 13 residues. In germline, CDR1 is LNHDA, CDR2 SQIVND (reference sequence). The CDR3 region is CASTPGVANTIYF. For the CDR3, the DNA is TGTGCCAGCACACCAGGGGTGGCTAACACCATATATTTT.

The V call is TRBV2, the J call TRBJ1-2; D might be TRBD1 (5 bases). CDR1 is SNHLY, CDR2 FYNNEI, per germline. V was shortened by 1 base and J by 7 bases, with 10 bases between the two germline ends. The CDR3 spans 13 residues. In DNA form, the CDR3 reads TGTGCCAGCAGTGAAGGGCAGGGCGGTGGCTACACCTTC. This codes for CASSEGQGGGYTF.

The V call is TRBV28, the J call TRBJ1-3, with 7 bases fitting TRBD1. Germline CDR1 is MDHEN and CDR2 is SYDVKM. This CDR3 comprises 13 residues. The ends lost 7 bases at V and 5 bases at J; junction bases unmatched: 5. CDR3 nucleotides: TGTGCCAGCACCCCGGGACAGAGAAACACCATATATTTT. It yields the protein CASTPGQRNTIYF.

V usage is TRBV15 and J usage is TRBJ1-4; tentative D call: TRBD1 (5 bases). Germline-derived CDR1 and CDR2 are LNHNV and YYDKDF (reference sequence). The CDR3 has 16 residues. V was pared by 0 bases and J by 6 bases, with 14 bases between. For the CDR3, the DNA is TGTGCCACCAGCAGAGATCCCAGGGTCGGTGATGAAAAACTGTTTTTT. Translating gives CATSRDPRVGDEKLFF.

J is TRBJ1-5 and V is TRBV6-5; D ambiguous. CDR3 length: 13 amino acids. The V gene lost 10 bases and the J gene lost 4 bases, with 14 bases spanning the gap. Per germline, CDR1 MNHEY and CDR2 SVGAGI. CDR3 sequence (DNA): TGTGCCACCGCTTGGGCTTTGAATCAGCCCCAGCATTTT. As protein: CATAWALNQPQHF.

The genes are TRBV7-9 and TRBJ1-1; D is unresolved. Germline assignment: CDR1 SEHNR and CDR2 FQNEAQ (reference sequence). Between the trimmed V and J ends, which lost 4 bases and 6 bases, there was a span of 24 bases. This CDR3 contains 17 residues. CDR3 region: CASSSDRPAVRHAEAFF. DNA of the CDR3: TGTGCCAGCAGCTCAGACCGGCCCGCGGTTAGGCACGCTGAAGCTTTCTTT.

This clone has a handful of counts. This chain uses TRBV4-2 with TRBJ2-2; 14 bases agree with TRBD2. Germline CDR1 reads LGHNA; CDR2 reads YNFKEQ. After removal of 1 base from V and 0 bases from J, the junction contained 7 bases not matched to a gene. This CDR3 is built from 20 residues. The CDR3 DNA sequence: TGTGCCAGCAGCCAAGGACTAGCGGGAGGGGCTATGACGAACACCGGGGAGCTGTTTTTT. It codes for CASSQGLAGGAMTNTGELFF.

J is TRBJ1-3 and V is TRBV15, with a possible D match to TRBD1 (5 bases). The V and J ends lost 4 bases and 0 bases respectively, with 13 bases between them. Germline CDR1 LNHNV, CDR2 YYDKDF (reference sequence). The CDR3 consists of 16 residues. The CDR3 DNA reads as TGTGCCACCAGCAAAGCGGGACTCTACTCTGGAAACACCATATATTTT. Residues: CATSKAGLYSGNTIYF.

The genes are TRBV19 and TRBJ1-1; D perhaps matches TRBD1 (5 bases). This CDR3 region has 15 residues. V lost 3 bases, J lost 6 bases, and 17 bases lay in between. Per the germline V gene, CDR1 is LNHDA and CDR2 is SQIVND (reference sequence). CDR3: CASSIKRGGSSEAFF. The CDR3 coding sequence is TGTGCCAGTAGTATCAAGAGGGGCGGGAGCTCTGAAGCTTTCTTT.

CDR3 DNA sequence: TGTGCCAGCAGCCCTCAACTAGGGTACAATGAGCAGTTCTTC. Residues: CASSPQLGYNEQFF. This chain connects TRBV5-6 to TRBJ2-1, with D possibly being TRBD2 (5 bases). CDR3 length: 14 residues. V was trimmed by 4 bases and J by 4 bases, leaving 12 bases between them. CDR1 is SGHDT, CDR2 YYEEEE, per germline.

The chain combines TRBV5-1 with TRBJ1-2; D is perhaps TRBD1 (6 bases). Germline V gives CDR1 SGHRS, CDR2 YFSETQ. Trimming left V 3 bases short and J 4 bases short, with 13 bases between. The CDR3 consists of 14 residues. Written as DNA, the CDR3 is TGCGCCAGCAGCTCACTCGGGACAAGCTATGGCTACACCTTC. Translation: CASSSLGTSYGYTF.

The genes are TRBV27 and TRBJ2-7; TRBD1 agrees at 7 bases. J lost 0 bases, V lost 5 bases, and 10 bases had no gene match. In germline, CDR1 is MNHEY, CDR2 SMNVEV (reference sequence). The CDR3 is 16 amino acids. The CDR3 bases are TGTGCCAGCAGTCCAACTTACAGGGGATACTCCTACGAGCAGTACTTC. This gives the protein CASSPTYRGYSYEQYF.

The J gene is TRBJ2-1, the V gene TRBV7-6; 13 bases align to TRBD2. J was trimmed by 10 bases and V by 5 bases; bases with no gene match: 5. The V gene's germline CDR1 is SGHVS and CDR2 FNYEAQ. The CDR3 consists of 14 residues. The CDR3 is CASSALLAGGEQFF. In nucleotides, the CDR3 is TGTGCCAGCAGCGCCCTACTAGCGGGGGGGGAGCAGTTCTTC.

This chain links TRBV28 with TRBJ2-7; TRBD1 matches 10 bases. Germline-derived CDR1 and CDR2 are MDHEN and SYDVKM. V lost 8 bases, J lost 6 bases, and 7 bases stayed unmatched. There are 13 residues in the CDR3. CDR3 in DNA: TGTGCCAGCGTGGACAGGGGGAGTTTCGAGCAGTACTTC. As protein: CASVDRGSFEQYF. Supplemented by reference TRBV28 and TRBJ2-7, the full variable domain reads DVKVTQSSRYLVKRTGEKVFLECVQDMDHENMFWYRQDPGLGLRLIYFSYDVKMKEKGDIPEGYSVSREKKERFSLILESASTNQTSMYLCASVDRGSFEQYFGPGTRLTVT.